The next 14 T cell receptor beta chains were all read from a single sample in a study of shared clonotypes between healthy human individuals. The protocol was immunoSEQ multiplex PCR, while the TCRdb copy is restricted to in-frame clones and leaves out a portion. Among more than 2 million clones, approximately 96% were seen once, and the ten largest hold roughly 0.13%. Material: naive CD4+ T cells sorted from blood. Regarding subset: CD45RA+ positively selected. The origin of the receptors is a man younger than 35 in good health.

The chain is built from TRBV19 and TRBJ1-2; TRBD1 agrees at 10 bases. The ends lost 6 bases at V and 6 bases at J; junction bases unmatched: 7. Germline CDR1 LNHDA, CDR2 SQIVND (reference sequence). The CDR3 consists of 14 residues. The CDR3 sequence is CASSGDRGRNGYTF. The DNA for the CDR3 is TGTGCCAGTAGCGGGGACAGGGGAAGGAATGGCTACACCTTC.

J is TRBJ2-1 and V is TRBV5-1, with D perhaps given as TRBD1 or TRBD2 (6 bases each). The length of the CDR3 is 15 residues. Germline V gene lookup returns CDR1 SGHRS and CDR2 YFSETQ. The V end lost 3 bases, the J end lost 4 bases, and 14 bases lay between the germline ends. DNA for the CDR3: TGCGCCAGCAGCTCCGACGGGGGCGGGTACAATGAGCAGTTCTTC. Translating gives CASSSDGGGYNEQFF.

This chain connects TRBV7-9 to TRBJ1-2; no clear D. Trimming shortened V by 6 bases and J by 10 bases, and 18 bases separated the two germline ends. The CDR3 is 13 amino acids. The germline CDR1 and CDR2 sequences are SEHNR and FQNEAQ (reference sequence). The CDR3 loop reads CASSSPPPSPYTF. The DNA of the CDR3 is TGTGCCAGCAGTTCCCCTCCCCCCTCCCCCTACACCTTC.

The rearrangement joins TRBV29-1 to TRBJ2-3; tentative D call: TRBD1 (6 bases). The germline V gene encodes CDR1 SQVTM and CDR2 ANQGSEA. The CDR3 runs to 15 residues. V shed 5 bases and J shed 0 bases, with 15 bases lying between them. CDR3 coding DNA: TGCAGCGTTCTTACAGGGTCCCGTAGCACAGATACGCAGTATTTT. It yields the protein CSVLTGSRSTDTQYF.

V and J are TRBV6-6 and TRBJ2-3; D unclear. The V and J ends lost 1 base and 4 bases respectively, with 9 bases between them. Germline CDR1 MNHNY, CDR2 SVGAGI (reference sequence). This CDR3 spans 14 amino acids. This chain's CDR3 is CASSYFASADTQYF. CDR3 sequence (DNA): TGTGCCAGCAGTTACTTTGCCTCGGCAGATACGCAGTATTTT.

The rearrangement links TRBV5-6 to TRBJ2-1; 8 bases align to TRBD2. The CDR3 runs 15 residues. Germline-derived CDR1 and CDR2 are SGHDT and YYEEEE. After removal of 2 bases from V and 5 bases from J, the junction contained 6 bases not matched to a gene. This CDR3 reads CASSLAGVFNNEQFF. The DNA for the CDR3 is TGTGCCAGCAGCTTAGCGGGAGTGTTCAACAATGAGCAGTTCTTC.

This clone occurred once. This chain connects TRBV7-2 to TRBJ2-1; 8 nucleotides match TRBD2. CDR3 length: 15 residues. Germline V gene data show CDR1 as SGHTA and CDR2 as FQGNSA. The ends lost 0 bases at V and 9 bases at J; junction bases unmatched: 7. The CDR3 DNA reads as TGTGCCAGCAGCTTAGCGAAGAGCGGGAGTGGTGAGCAGTTCTTC. This encodes CASSLAKSGSGEQFF.

The V gene is TRBV5-1, the J gene TRBJ1-6, with D maybe TRBD1 (6 bases). Trimming cost V 0 bases and J 7 bases, with 11 bases left between them. Germline CDR1 and CDR2: SGHRS and YFSETQ. This CDR3 has 15 amino acids. Here the CDR3 reads CASSLVSGANSPLHF. The CDR3 region has the DNA TGCGCCAGCAGCTTGGTTTCAGGGGCCAATTCACCCCTCCACTTT.

The rearrangement uses TRBV7-2 and TRBJ1-1; D is possibly TRBD1 (5 bases). V dropped 0 bases and J dropped 2 bases, with 10 bases sitting between them. Germline lookup yields CDR1 SGHTA and CDR2 FQGNSA. CDR3 length: 15 amino acids. As DNA, the CDR3 is TGTGCCAGCAGCTTAGCGGGGCAGACAAACACTGAAGCTTTCTTT. This gives the protein CASSLAGQTNTEAFF.

This chain connects TRBV6-1 to TRBJ2-7; no definite D call. The germline V gene encodes CDR1 MNHNS and CDR2 SASEGT. The CDR3 consists of 14 residues. The V gene lost 2 bases and the J gene lost 2 bases, with 10 bases spanning the gap. CDR3 DNA sequence: TGTGCCAGCAGTGAACGGCAGGAAACCTACGAGCAGTACTTC. Its protein is CASSERQETYEQYF.

The chain has TRBV4-1 and TRBJ1-6; D not certain. The germline V gene encodes CDR1 MGHRA and CDR2 YSYEKL. V was trimmed by 1 base and J by 4 bases, leaving 5 bases between them. CDR3 length: 14 residues. CDR3 nucleotides: TGCGCCAGCAGCCAAGTTCAATATAATTCACCCCTCCACTTT. It translates to CASSQVQYNSPLHF.

This rearrangement joins TRBV7-2 to TRBJ2-7; D is unclear. The V gene lost 5 bases and the J gene lost 6 bases, with 11 bases spanning the gap. The CDR3 spans 12 residues. Looked up from germline, CDR1 is SGHTA and CDR2 is FQGNSA. DNA for the CDR3: TGTGCCAGCAGCCCTAAGAGGTTCGAGCAGTACTTC. Translating gives CASSPKRFEQYF.

CDR3 residues: CASSLNPGGSYGYTF. The CDR3 DNA is TGTGCCAGCAGCTTAAACCCTGGGGGCAGCTATGGCTACACCTTC. This chain connects TRBV7-3 to TRBJ1-2; possible D gene TRBD1, 6 bases. Germline V gene data show CDR1 as SGHTA and CDR2 as FQGTGA. Deletions cut 1 base from V and 4 bases from J, with 13 bases between. This CDR3 has 15 residues.

This clone was observed a single time. The V and J genes are TRBV15 and TRBJ2-7; D gene uncertain. Trimming stripped 0 bases from V and 4 bases from J, with 16 bases between. The CDR3 is 16 amino acids. Germline loops: CDR1 LNHNV, CDR2 YYDKDF (reference sequence). In DNA, the CDR3 is TGTGCCACCAGCAGAGAAGATTTCCCTCGGTCGTACGAGCAGTACTTC. Its protein product is CATSREDFPRSYEQYF.